This entry describes one T cell receptor (beta chain). What it recognizes is unknown. These data are taken from a study of CD8 T cells in Susac syndrome. The CDR3 loop spans 15 amino acids. Trimming left V 0 bases short and J 4 bases short, with 13 bases between. Germline V gives CDR1 SGHRS, CDR2 YFSETQ. Findings and limits, study-wide: None of the CD4+ T cell repertoires in Susac syndrome showed clonal expansion.

An input of roughly 0.5 to 1 ug of RNA was subjected to reverse transcription using random hexamers. Amplification of TCR beta CDR3 by immunoSEQ multiplex PCR spanned 54 Vbeta and 13 Jbeta. TCRdb called the immunoSEQ multiplex PCR reads again in MiXCR, with one record for every CDR3 protein. The sample has approximately 190,000 distinct CDR3 sequences; 90% to 95% are singletons. What was sequenced was CD4+ T cells from PBMCs. The clonotype comes from a human donor with Susac syndrome. J is TRBJ1-2 and V is TRBV5-1; D might be TRBD1 (5 bases). The CDR3 is CASSLDGHGAYGYTF. The CDR3 DNA reads as TGCGCCAGCAGCTTGGATGGACATGGGGCCTATGGCTACACCTTC. The variable domain in full, completed from reference TRBV5-1 and TRBJ1-2, reads KAGVTQTPRYLIKTRGQQVTLSCSPISGHRSVSWYQQTPGQGLQFLFEYFSETQRNKGNFPGRFSGRQFSNSRSEMNVSTLELGDSALYLCASSLDGHGAYGYTFGSGTRLTVV.